The present T cell receptor (beta chain) was sequenced within a study of T cells in Graves' hyperthyroidism and ophthalmopathy (dated by TCRdb to 2018 to 2020). In terms of the full investigation: Peripheral blood samples were taken at initial diagnosis, before any treatment was given. To identify TCR V-J signatures that set the groups apart, the researchers used a discovery cohort of more than 95 patients, made up of fewer than 50 with Graves' ophthalmopathy and 57 with stable Graves' hyperthyroidism. Prospective prediction of ophthalmopathy was tested in an independent validation cohort consisting of 18 to 20 hyperthyroidism patients and approximately 16 patients who later progressed to ophthalmopathy. After blood sampling, hyperthyroidism patients were treated with methimazole at a starting dose of 30 mg daily, and ophthalmopathy patients were treated with high-dose intravenous methylprednisolone. The 85 to 100 discovery patients were randomly split 7:3 into training and test sets. In about 6 Graves' hyperthyroidism patients, the study also compared T-cell repertoires from thyroid tissue with T-cell repertoires from blood. The paper reports TCR Vbeta CDR3 sequencing of roughly 140 peripheral blood samples: some 44 ophthalmopathy, 70 to 85 hyperthyroidism and around 17 progressor patients. Study-wide conclusions, independent of this receptor: In cross-validation, a model built on a 13 V-J signature told ophthalmopathy apart from stable hyperthyroidism with 85% to 90% sensitivity and 81% to 82% specificity, and in testing the same model reached 80%/75%. Most expanded thyroid clonotypes (frequency above 0.001) were also found in blood, which suggests that blood repertoires may mirror thyroid immune responses. No statistical method was used to set the sample size in advance, and investigators knew the group allocation. In validation, the model predicted progression to ophthalmopathy with 65% to 71% sensitivity and about 72% specificity, a median of around 6.6 months before onset.

The TCR beta CDR3 regions were amplified from RNA transcripts. The TCR CDR3 was subjected to a first round of RT-PCR using the HTBI primer set and the Qiagen OneStep RT-PCR kit. A second multiplex PCR round built the libraries, followed by size selection and purification. The libraries were sequenced on an Illumina HiSeq2000 using paired-end 100 bp reads. Processing in the source paper ran as follows. SOAPnuke was used to process the raw data, removing reads that contained adapters or uncalled bases, had a mean Phred below 15, or lacked an exact match to the constant primer or identifier. High-quality paired reads were merged using COPE v1.2.5, and each unique nucleotide sequence was defined as a clonotype. MiTCR v1.1 was used to align clonotypes to the IMGT TRBV, TRBD and TRBJ reference segments. Analysis was restricted to V-J combinations with a frequency above 0.0001, which covered roughly 99% of repertoires. A TCS score was defined as the ratio of F50 (clonal expansion) to E x V (chaos), with BLOSUM62-based TCRdist applied between CDR3 peptides within each V-J. Welch's t-statistics and random forest reduced 500 to 650 V-J features to 13, which were used in a naive Bayes classifier (R e1071). Starting from the raw public reads, TCRdb applied fastp trimming at Q25, assembled clones with MiXCR and retained in-frame beta chains. For every CDR3 protein sequence, its rows merge into one entry that carries the most common genes and DNA. The V and J calls here are based on TCRdb, not the publication. The sample records under 250,000 distinct CDR3 sequences, more than 20% of which are singletons. Around 40% of the sample comes from the top ten.

Moderately to severely active disease, a Clinical Activity Score of at least 3, a NOSPECS grade of at least 4, and a duration under 3 months were present in ophthalmopathy patients. Patients with uncontrolled infections, other autoimmune diseases, pregnancy or lactation were excluded. Diagnoses were based on clinical symptoms, serum thyroxine and TRAb, thyroid ultrasound and orbital computed tomography. PBMCs were isolated from approximately 10 ml of fresh peripheral blood by Ficoll-Paque density gradient centrifugation. Trizol reagent was used to extract total RNA, and RNA quality was then checked on an Agilent 2100 Bioanalyzer. This clonotype showed up many times. What antigen it recognizes has not been identified. Qualities for individual bases were not recorded, and no much larger clone is one base off. A distance of 16 bases separates the germline ends of V and J, which lose 2 bases and 5 bases respectively. Looking up the germline V gene yields CDR1 SNHLY and CDR2 FYNNEI. The CDR3 holds 16 amino acids from the cysteine to the phenylalanine. Solely the CDR3 DNA is kept, with 48 bases framed from the first base.

The receptor was derived from a woman aged 40 to 49 with Graves' ophthalmopathy. The sequenced sample consisted of blood. Rearrangement joined TRBV2 to TRBJ1-5, with no reliable assignment of the D segment. At the DNA level, the sequence is TGTGCCAGCAGTGAAAGGAACGGGTTAAAGGATCAGCCCCAGCATTTT. Its translation reads: CASSERNGLKDQPQHF.